The next 2 T cell receptor beta chains were all read from a single sample in a study of blood T cells in healthy people across ages. Sample-barcoded 5' priming and a J-beta primer mix drove a second PCR of 7 to 11 cycles. TCRdb used MiXCR to reprocess the 5' RACE reads, holding one entry per CDR3 protein. Of about 930,000 distinct CDR3 sequences in the sample, under 35% were seen once. This same sample was also taken into another study, of T cells of mothers and their children.

The sequenced material came from blood. These TCRs come from a woman aged 40-49 years in good health.

As regards this clonotype: Since a much larger clone is just one base distant, this may be a read error. The V and J genes are TRBV7-3 and TRBJ2-7, with 7 nucleotides matching TRBD2. Germline lookup yields CDR1 SGHTA and CDR2 FQGTGA. CDR3 length equals 15 residues. J lost 7 bases, V lost 8 bases, and 17 bases had no gene match. The CDR3 DNA reads as TGTGCCAGCGGGCCTTCAACGGGACTAAACAATGAGCAGTACTTC. As protein: CASGPSTGLNNEQYF. Variable domain in full (rest from reference TRBV7-3 and TRBJ2-7): GAGVSQTPSNKVTEKGKYVELRCDPISGHTALYWYRQSLGQGPEFLIYFQGTGAADDSGLPNDRFFAVRPEGSVSTLKIQRTERGDSAVYLCASGPSTGLNNEQYFGPGTRLTVT.

This clonotype was observed at least ten times. The V and J genes are TRBV28 and TRBJ1-6, with D maybe TRBD1 (5 bases). V gave up 3 bases and J gave up 10 bases, with 10 bases separating them. CDR3 size: 13 residues. Germline-derived CDR1 and CDR2 are MDHEN and SYDVKM. The CDR3 coding sequence is TGTGCCAGCAGTTTCTGGGGGGACTCACCCCTCCACTTT. Its translation is CASSFWGDSPLHF. The full variable domain, completed using reference TRBV28 and TRBJ1-6, is DVKVTQSSRYLVKRTGEKVFLECVQDMDHENMFWYRQDPGLGLRLIYFSYDVKMKEKGDIPEGYSVSREKKERFSLILESASTNQTSMYLCASSFWGDSPLHFGNGTRLTVT.